Listed here is a single TCR beta chain. 13 Jbeta primers and 60 Vbeta primers were used for the PCR. Profiled with immunoSEQ multiplex PCR; TCRdb holds only in-frame clones, not every one. The sample includes some 110,000 clones, around 80% of them seen just once. The sample belongs to a study of cytomegalovirus exposure and HLA in healthy donors. Germline CDR1 SGHKS, CDR2 YYEKEE (reference sequence). V shed 1 base and J shed 4 bases, with 14 bases lying between them. The CDR3 has 15 amino acids. The sequenced sample consisted of PBMCs. The TCR was taken from a woman between 55 and 75 years old in good health and CMV-seropositive. The V gene is TRBV5-5, the J gene TRBJ1-2; tentatively, D is TRBD1 (6 bases). CDR3 loop: CASSLFSQGPYGYTF. The CDR3, as DNA: TGTGCCAGCAGCTTGTTTTCACAGGGACCCTATGGCTACACCTTC.